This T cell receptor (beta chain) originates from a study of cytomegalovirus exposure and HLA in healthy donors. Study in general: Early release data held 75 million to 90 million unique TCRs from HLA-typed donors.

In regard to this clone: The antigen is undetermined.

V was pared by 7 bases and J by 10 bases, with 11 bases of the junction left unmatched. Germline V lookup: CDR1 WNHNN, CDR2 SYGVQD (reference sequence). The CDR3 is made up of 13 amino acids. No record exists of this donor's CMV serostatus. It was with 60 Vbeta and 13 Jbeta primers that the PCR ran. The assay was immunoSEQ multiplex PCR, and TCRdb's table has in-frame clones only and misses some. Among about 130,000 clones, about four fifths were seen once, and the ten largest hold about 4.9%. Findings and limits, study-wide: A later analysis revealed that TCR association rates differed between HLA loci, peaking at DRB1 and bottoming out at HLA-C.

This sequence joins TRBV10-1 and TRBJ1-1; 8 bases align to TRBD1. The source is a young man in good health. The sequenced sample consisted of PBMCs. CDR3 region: CASTDGQGNRAFF. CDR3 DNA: TGCGCCAGCACCGACGGACAGGGTAACCGAGCTTTCTTT.